This is a list of T cell receptor beta chains from one sample in a study of blood T cell repertoires in COVID-19. Using immunoSEQ multiplex PCR, the repertoire was profiled, and TCRdb retains in-frame clones only, with some absent. The sample gives 200,000 to 250,000 clones, around 84% of which show up once; just under 20% is in the top ten. The sample consisted of peripheral blood. The receptors stem from a man aged 25-45 years with active or convalescent COVID-19. Both conserved end residues are part of each CDR3. The D gene is left open where the match is weak. A row's size may be missing; if present it is once, few, many or a size class.

j_gene	d_gene	abundance	len	v_gene	CDR3nt	CDR3aa
TRBJ2-3	TRBD1	.	14	TRBV7-2	TGTGCCAGCAGCTTACAGGGGGCGGCAGATACGCAGTATTTT	CASSLQGAADTQYF
TRBJ2-5	.	.	14	TRBV5-6	TGTGCCAGCAGCCTCCCAGGAGGGCCGGAGACCCAGTACTTC	CASSLPGGPETQYF
TRBJ1-1	.	.	15	TRBV7-2	TGTGCCAGCAGCTTAGGGCCCGGGGTTGGCACTGAAGCTTTCTTT	CASSLGPGVGTEAFF
TRBJ2-1	.	few	15	TRBV7-6	TGTGCCAGCAGCTTAGAGGGGACAATACCCGGGGAGCAGTTCTTC	CASSLEGTIPGEQFF
TRBJ1-2	TRBD1	.	15	TRBV28	TGTGCCAGCGCCTACCGACAGGGGAACAACTATGGCTACACCTTC	CASAYRQGNNYGYTF
TRBJ1-1	.	.	13	TRBV6-5	TGTGCCAGCAGCCTGGGACAAAACACTGAAGCTTTCTTT	CASSLGQNTEAFF
TRBJ2-1	TRBD2	.	16	TRBV9	TGTGCCAGCAGCTCCCGGGAGGAACCTTCCTACAATGAGCAGTTCTTC	CASSSREEPSYNEQFF
TRBJ2-3	TRBD2	.	17	TRBV4-3	TGCGCCAGCAGCCAAGTTTTCAGCGGGGGGGGCACAGATACGCAGTATTTT	CASSQVFSGGGTDTQYF
TRBJ1-1	.	.	11	TRBV20-1	TGCAGTGCCACCCCTGGACAAACCCCGACCTTT	CSATPGQTPTF
TRBJ2-7	.	.	14	TRBV5-3	TGTGCCAGAAGCGCCGGACTCAGCTCCTACGAGCAGTACTTC	CARSAGLSSYEQYF
TRBJ2-4	TRBD2	.	19	TRBV7-2	TGTGCCAGCAGCTTAGTCGGGACTAGCTCCCTGGGGGCCAAAAACATTCAGTACTTC	CASSLVGTSSLGAKNIQYF
TRBJ2-2	.	.	16	TRBV7-8	TGTGCCAGCAGCTTAAGGTCAGGAGGGAACACCGGGGAGCTGTTTTTT	CASSLRSGGNTGELFF
TRBJ2-7	.	.	15	TRBV7-6	TGTGCCAGCAGCCCGGTCACCGGGGAATCCTACGAGCAGTACTTC	CASSPVTGESYEQYF
TRBJ2-7	TRBD1	.	16	TRBV4-1	TGCGCCAGCAGCCAAGAGGGGACAGGATACTCCTACGAGCAGTACTTC	CASSQEGTGYSYEQYF
TRBJ2-1	TRBD2	.	14	TRBV5-1	TGCGCCAGCTCTAGCGGGCCCCTAGAGAGTGAGCAGTTCTTC	CASSSGPLESEQFF
TRBJ2-5	.	.	14	TRBV4-2	TGTGCCAGCAGCCAAGGGTGGCCCCGAGAGACCCAGTACTTC	CASSQGWPRETQYF
TRBJ2-1	.	.	13	TRBV28	TGTGCCAGCATGGGGGACACCTACAATGAGCAGTTCTTC	CASMGDTYNEQFF
TRBJ1-6	.	.	17	TRBV21-1	TGTGCCAGCAGCAAACAGGCCCGACAGGGCGGTAATTCACCCCTCCACTTT	CASSKQARQGGNSPLHF
TRBJ1-4	TRBD1	.	14	TRBV6-5	TGTGCCAGCAGATTACAGGGGGCGGGTGAAAAACTGTTTTTT	CASRLQGAGEKLFF
TRBJ1-5	TRBD1	.	15	TRBV3-1/TRBV3-2	TGTGCCAGCAGCCTAAACCGGGACAGGAATCAGCCCCAGCATTTT	CASSLNRDRNQPQHF
TRBJ1-2	TRBD1	.	17	TRBV9	TGTGCCAGCAGCCTAGATTGGGGACAGGCCAAAAACTATGGCTACACCTTC	CASSLDWGQAKNYGYTF
TRBJ2-1	TRBD2	.	18	TRBV7-2	TGTGCCAGCAGCCCCTGGGGACGGGAGGGCCAATCCTACAATGAGCAGTTCTTC	CASSPWGREGQSYNEQFF
TRBJ1-2	.	.	14	TRBV6-5	TGTGCCAGCAGCTACAGGGAGAGGGACTATGGCTACACCTTC	CASSYRERDYGYTF
TRBJ2-1	.	few	14	TRBV4-1	TGCGCCAGCAGCCAACTACGGCGGCTGAATGAGCAGTTCTTC	CASSQLRRLNEQFF
TRBJ1-2	.	.	14	TRBV5-6	TGTGCCAGCAGCTTGGTACGTGGCGGCTATGGCTACACCTTC	CASSLVRGGYGYTF
TRBJ2-1	.	.	14	TRBV15	TGTGCCACCAGCGGGGGAGGTAAGGGCAATGAGCAGTTCTTC	CATSGGGKGNEQFF
TRBJ2-7	TRBD1	.	16	TRBV28	TGTGCCAGCAGTGCGCCAACAGGGGGCTTCTCCTACGAGCAGTACTTC	CASSAPTGGFSYEQYF
TRBJ2-5	TRBD2	.	17	TRBV28	TGTGCCAGCAGTTTATCCCGACTAGCGGGGGGCCAAGAGACCCAGTACTTC	CASSLSRLAGGQETQYF
TRBJ1-1	TRBD1	.	14	TRBV28	TGTGCCAGCAGCTTAAGGGGGCGAGGCACTGAAGCTTTCTTT	CASSLRGRGTEAFF
TRBJ2-1	TRBD2	.	18	TRBV11-2	TGTGCCAGCAGCTTTCGGACAATCTTAGCGGGAGGGCCTGATGAGCAGTTCTTC	CASSFRTILAGGPDEQFF
TRBJ1-5	TRBD1	.	17	TRBV28	TGTGCCAGCAGTTTACCAGAGACAGGGGAGAGCAATCAGCCCCAGCATTTT	CASSLPETGESNQPQHF
TRBJ2-2	TRBD2	.	16	TRBV7-9	TGTGCCACCCGGACTAGCGGAGGAGCGAACACCGGGGAGCTGTTTTTT	CATRTSGGANTGELFF